This TCR beta chain was found in a study of blood T cells in healthy people across ages. Findings and caveats of the study: Naive CD4+ cell counts and diversity both ran higher in long-lived than in aged donors. Diversity of TCR beta per million T cells declined in a roughly linear way with age.

A second PCR of roughly 7 to 11 cycles used a sample-barcoded 5' primer and a J-beta primer mix. TCRdb recomputed calls from the 5' RACE reads with MiXCR, one row per CDR3 protein. The repertoire includes roughly 1,500,000 distinct CDR3 sequences, 42% of them detected once, and roughly 8.2% sits in the top ten. In this sample, this clonotype turned up a few times. As yet, its antigen is unknown. V lost 2 bases and J lost 6; bases outside the gene matches: 3. The CDR3 covers 14 residues. This clonotype originated in a woman between 18 and 29 years old in good health. V usage is TRBV12-3 or TRBV12-4 and J usage is TRBJ2-2, with 7 bases identical to TRBD1. The material sequenced was blood. CDR3 coding DNA: TGTGCCAGCAGTTTACGAGACAGGGCCGGGGAGCTGTTTTTT. Translating it yields CASSLRDRAGELFF.